The clone carrying this TCR beta chain was counted ten times or more. Its cognate antigen is unknown. The data derive from a study of regulatory T cells in long-lasting Graves disease. Study-level findings and limits: Persistent Graves' disease cases displayed lower TCR diversity than newly diagnosed ones.

Assembly of TCR beta libraries relied on iRepertoire HTBI primers together with Arm-PCR of CDR3 regions. TCRdb called the multiplex PCR reads again in MiXCR, with one record for every CDR3 protein. The table includes about 530,000 distinct CDR3 sequences, about 16% detected once. Indicated time point: newly diagnosed GD, antithyroid drugs for less than 3 months. Preparation of the TCR library used RNA extracted from PBMCs. A blood draw put approximately 9 milliliters of peripheral blood into EDTA tubes. This same sample was also taken into another study, of T cells in Graves' hyperthyroidism and ophthalmopathy. That source notes: An initial round of RT-PCR targeting the TCR CDR3 relied on the HTBI primer set.

The source material was peripheral blood mononuclear cells (PBMCs), sampled at new diagnosis, from a patient treated with antithyroid drugs. This clonotype was sampled from a woman aged 40 to 65 with Graves disease.

The CDR3 loop reads CAWTLQYTGELFF. The CDR3 coding sequence is TGTGCCTGGACTCTCCAATACACCGGGGAGCTGTTTTTT. The chain couples TRBV30 to TRBJ2-2; D is uncertain. V lost 4 bases, J lost 3 bases, and 9 bases lay in between. Per germline, CDR1 GTSNPN and CDR2 SVGIG (reference sequence). This CDR3 contains 13 residues.